Below are 10 T cell receptor beta chains sequenced from a single sample in a study of blood T cell repertoires in COVID-19. Here immunoSEQ multiplex PCR was the method, and the copy in TCRdb shows in-frame clones only, minus some. The data contain about 25,000 clones, about nine tenths of them singletons. Sequencing input: peripheral blood. The receptors derive from a woman of 80 years or more with acute or convalescent COVID-19.

The chain recombines TRBV5-1 with TRBJ2-3, with 8 positions matching TRBD2. The CDR3 is 17 residues long. V dropped 4 bases and J dropped 4; count of bases not matched to a gene: 14. CDR1 is SGHRS and CDR2 is YFSETQ in the germline V gene. The CDR3 DNA reads TGCGCCAGCAGCATTATGTTAGCGGGATGGGGCCCAGATACGCAGTATTTT. Its protein product is CASSIMLAGWGPDTQYF. Full variable domain (outside the CDR3, taken from reference TRBV5-1 and TRBJ2-3): KAGVTQTPRYLIKTRGQQVTLSCSPISGHRSVSWYQQTPGQGLQFLFEYFSETQRNKGNFPGRFSGRQFSNSRSEMNVSTLELGDSALYLCASSIMLAGWGPDTQYFGPGTRLTVL.

The CDR3 nucleotides read TGTGCCAGCAGCTCCGGACAGGGGGCGTGGGAGACCCAGTACTTC. It specifies CASSSGQGAWETQYF. The J gene is TRBJ2-5, the V gene TRBV7-8; 11 bases are shared with TRBD1. V shed 4 bases and J 5 bases; nucleotides not matched to a gene: 6. The germline CDR1 and CDR2 sequences are SGHVS and FQNEAQ. The CDR3 runs to 15 residues.

The chain joins TRBV5-1 to TRBJ1-4; D ambiguous. The CDR3 runs 13 residues. V lost 0 bases, J lost 7 bases, and 7 bases lay in between. Germline assignment: CDR1 SGHRS and CDR2 YFSETQ. CDR3 amino acids: CASSLGPGEKLFF. CDR3 DNA sequence: TGCGCCAGCAGCTTGGGCCCCGGTGAAAAACTGTTTTTT.

The chain couples TRBV4-3 to TRBJ2-1; 8 nucleotides agree with TRBD1. V lost 3 bases, J lost 6 bases, and 10 bases stayed unmatched. Germline CDR1 and CDR2: LGHNA and YSLEER. The CDR3 consists of 16 residues. As DNA, the CDR3 is TGCGCCAGCAGCCAGGAATGGGGGACAGGCCCCAATGAGCAGTTCTTC. It yields the protein CASSQEWGTGPNEQFF.

The chain couples TRBV5-4 to TRBJ2-6; D call uncertain. The V end was cut by 0 bases, the J end by 0 bases, with 7 bases between. This CDR3 is 16 amino acids long. CDR1 and CDR2 (germline): SGHNT, YYREEE (reference sequence). CDR3 nucleotide sequence: TGTGCCAGCAGCTTGGATGCGCTCTCTGGGGCCAACGTCCTGACTTTC. Residues: CASSLDALSGANVLTF. The variable domain in full, with the rest retrieved from reference TRBV5-4 and TRBJ2-6, is ETGVTQSPTHLIKTRGQQVTLRCSSQSGHNTVSWYQQALGQGPQFIFQYYREEENGRGNFPPRFSGLQFPNYSSELNVNALELDDSALYLCASSLDALSGANVLTFGAGSRLTVL.

This clone was detected only once. The rearrangement uses TRBV27 and TRBJ2-2; D is unresolved. The germline V gene has CDR1 MNHEY and CDR2 SMNVEV (reference sequence). The V end was cut by 1 base, the J end by 1 base, with 7 bases between. This CDR3 is 15 amino acids long. CDR3 protein: CASSLYPRNTGELFF. The CDR3 DNA sequence: TGTGCCAGCAGTTTATATCCGAGGAACACCGGGGAGCTGTTTTTT.

This clone appeared once. V gene TRBV27 combines with J gene TRBJ2-3; TRBD1 matches 7 bases. CDR1 MNHEY and CDR2 SMNVEV come from the germline V gene (reference sequence). The CDR3 has 13 amino acids. With V trimmed by 5 bases and J by 4 bases, 3 bases remained unmatched. CDR3 nucleotide sequence: TGTGCCAGCAGTCCCCAGGGGGCAGATACGCAGTATTTT. Residues: CASSPQGADTQYF.

The chain has TRBV4-3 and TRBJ2-1; D may be TRBD1 (7 bases). This CDR3 contains 15 residues. V was pared by 4 bases and J by 5 bases, with 15 bases between. CDR1 and CDR2 (germline): LGHNA, YSLEER. Written as DNA, the CDR3 is TGCGCCAGCAGCCGTCTAGCAGGGGGGAACAATGAGCAGTTCTTC. Translating gives CASSRLAGGNNEQFF.

This chain uses TRBV9 with TRBJ1-1; D gene unclear. Germline-derived CDR1 and CDR2 are SGDLS and YYNGEE. The V gene lost 3 bases and the J gene lost 1 base, with 13 bases spanning the gap. The CDR3 has 15 amino acids. CDR3 bases: TGTGCCAGCAGCGGAAACAGCAATGGGAACACTGAAGCTTTCTTT. It codes for CASSGNSNGNTEAFF. Supplemented by reference TRBV9 and TRBJ1-1, the full variable domain reads DSGVTQTPKHLITATGQRVTLRCSPRSGDLSVYWYQQSLDQGLQFLIQYYNGEERAKGNILERFSAQQFPDLHSELNLSSLELGDSALYFCASSGNSNGNTEAFFGQGTRLTVV.

The rearrangement uses TRBV7-2 and TRBJ2-7; 9 bases fit TRBD2. CDR3 length: 14 amino acids. From germline, CDR1 is SGHTA and CDR2 FQGNSA. V lost 5 bases, J lost 3 bases, and 5 bases stayed unmatched. CDR3 sequence: CASSRSTSGYEQYF. Here the CDR3 DNA reads TGTGCCAGCAGCCGGTCGACTAGCGGCTACGAGCAGTACTTC.